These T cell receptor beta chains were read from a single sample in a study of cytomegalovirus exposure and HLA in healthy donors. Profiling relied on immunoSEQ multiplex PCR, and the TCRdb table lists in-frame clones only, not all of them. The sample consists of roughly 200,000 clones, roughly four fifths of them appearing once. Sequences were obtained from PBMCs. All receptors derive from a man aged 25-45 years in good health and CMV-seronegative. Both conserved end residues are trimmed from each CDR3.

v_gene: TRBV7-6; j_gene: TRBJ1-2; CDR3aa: ASSERQGNYGYT
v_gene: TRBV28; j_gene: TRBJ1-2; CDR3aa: ASSAGTGLHYGYT
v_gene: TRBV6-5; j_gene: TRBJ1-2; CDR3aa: ASSLGTAWGYT
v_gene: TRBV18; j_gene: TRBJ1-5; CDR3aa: ASSISNQPQH
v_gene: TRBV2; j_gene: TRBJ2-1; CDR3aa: ASSLDRGGYNEQF
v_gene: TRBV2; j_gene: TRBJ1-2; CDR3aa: ASSEPGQTVGYT
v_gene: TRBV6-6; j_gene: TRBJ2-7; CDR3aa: ASSYSQGAGEQY
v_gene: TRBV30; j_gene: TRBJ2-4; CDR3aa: AWSQTLAKNIQY
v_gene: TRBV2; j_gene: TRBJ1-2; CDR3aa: ASRAPGGAFGYGYT
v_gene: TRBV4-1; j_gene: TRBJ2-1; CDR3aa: ASSQDLGGTSGRGEQF
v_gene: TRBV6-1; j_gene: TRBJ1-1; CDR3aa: ASRPDRGFRTEAF
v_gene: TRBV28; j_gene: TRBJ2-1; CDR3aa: ASSLRTSGKNEQF
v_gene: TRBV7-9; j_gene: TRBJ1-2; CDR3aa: ASSLAREINYGYT
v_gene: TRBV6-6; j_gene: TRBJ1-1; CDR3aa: ASGRGLNTEAF
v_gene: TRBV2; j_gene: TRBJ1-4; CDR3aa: ASSEVLGVKLF
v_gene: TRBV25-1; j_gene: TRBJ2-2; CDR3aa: ASTRAGDTGELF
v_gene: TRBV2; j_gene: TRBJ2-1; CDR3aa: AKHRILSYNEQF
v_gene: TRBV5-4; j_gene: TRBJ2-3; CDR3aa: ASRTGTSGRSTDTQY
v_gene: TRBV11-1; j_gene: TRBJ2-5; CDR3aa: ASSFSQNPKETQY
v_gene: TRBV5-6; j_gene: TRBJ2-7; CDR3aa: ASSQSGTSEYEQY
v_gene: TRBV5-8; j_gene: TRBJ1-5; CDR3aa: ASSQGDRQDQPQH
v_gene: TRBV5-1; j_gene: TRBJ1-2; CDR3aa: ASSLLSGNYGYT
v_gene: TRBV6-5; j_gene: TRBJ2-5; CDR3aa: ATVYSGRAGETQY
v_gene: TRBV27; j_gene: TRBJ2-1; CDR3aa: ASSWTGTGAYNEQF
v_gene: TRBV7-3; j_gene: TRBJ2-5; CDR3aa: ASSQGLAGGQETQY
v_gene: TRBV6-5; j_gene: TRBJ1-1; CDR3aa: ASRGTGSNTEAF
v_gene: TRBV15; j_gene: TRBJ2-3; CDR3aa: ATSRGAGTDTQY
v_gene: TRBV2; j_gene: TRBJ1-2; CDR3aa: ASSESVLAGYT
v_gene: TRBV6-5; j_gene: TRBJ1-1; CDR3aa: ASSWTGGTEAF
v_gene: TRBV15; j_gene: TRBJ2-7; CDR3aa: ATSRDPGQSYEQY
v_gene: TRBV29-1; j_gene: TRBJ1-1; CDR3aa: SVVGFSAGFEAF
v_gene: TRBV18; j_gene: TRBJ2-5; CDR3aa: ASSSGIALPETQY
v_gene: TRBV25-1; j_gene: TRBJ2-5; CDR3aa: ASSGTSGAQETQY
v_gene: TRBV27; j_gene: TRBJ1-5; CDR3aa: ASSPQALFSNQPQH
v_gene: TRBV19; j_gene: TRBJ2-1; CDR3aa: ASSTWTGSSSYNEQF
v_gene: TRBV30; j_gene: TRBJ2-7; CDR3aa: AWSVLREQY
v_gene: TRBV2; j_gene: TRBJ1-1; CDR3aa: ASKFGTGPGRAF